One and the same sample provided the 21 T cell receptor beta chains below, sequenced in a study of graft-versus-host responses after intestinal transplantation. Here immunoSEQ multiplex PCR was the method, and the copy in TCRdb shows in-frame clones only, minus some. In the table there are about 19,000 clones, about 89% of which are singletons. This sample comprised PBMCs, obtained about 240 days after intestinal transplant. These receptors were obtained from a human patient who received an intestinal transplant, so some T cells may come from the graft donor.

This clone was recorded only once. V is TRBV10-3 and J is TRBJ2-1, with D possibly being TRBD2 (6 bases). Germline V gives CDR1 ENHRY, CDR2 SYGVKD. This CDR3 region has 14 residues. Trimming stripped 5 bases from V and 6 bases from J, with 14 bases between. This CDR3 is CAISKWERANEQFF. Here the CDR3 DNA reads TGTGCCATCAGTAAGTGGGAGCGGGCCAATGAGCAGTTCTTC.

The J gene is TRBJ1-2, the V gene TRBV30; TRBD1 agrees at 8 bases. The CDR3 contains 13 residues. Trimming at V came to 0 bases and at J to 4 bases, leaving 1 base not matched to a gene. From germline, CDR1 is GTSNPN and CDR2 SVGIG (reference sequence). The CDR3 region is CAWSVDRGYGYTF. The CDR3 DNA sequence: TGTGCCTGGAGTGTAGACAGGGGCTATGGCTACACCTTC.

By frequency in the sample, this clone is medium-sized (0.01 to 0.1%). The chain joins TRBV9 to TRBJ1-6, with D perhaps TRBD1 (5 bases). CDR3 length: 13 amino acids. CDR1 is SGDLS and CDR2 is YYNGEE in the germline V gene. Trimming pared 3 bases from V and 7 bases from J, leaving 8 bases between. The CDR3 protein is CASSGEGNSPLHF. CDR3 sequence (DNA): TGTGCCAGCAGCGGAGAGGGGAATTCACCCCTCCACTTT.

Only one count was recorded for this clone. CDR3 nucleotides: TGTGCCAGCAGCTTAGGTGACTATGGCTACACCTTC. Its translation is CASSLGDYGYTF. The chain has TRBV11-2 and TRBJ1-2; D is ambiguous. V was trimmed by 1 base and J by 3 bases, leaving 3 bases between them. The CDR3 is 12 residues long. Germline V CDR1 and CDR2: SGHAT, FQNNGV.

Only one count was recorded for this clone. The chain recombines TRBV30 with TRBJ1-6; D unclear. Germline CDR1 is GTSNPN and CDR2 is SVGIG (reference sequence). The CDR3 length is 14 residues. The ends were cut back, 5 bases at V and 0 bases at J, with 8 bases in the middle. The CDR3 DNA follows: TGTGCCTGGGAGGACTTCTCCTATAATTCACCCCTCCACTTT. Translation gives CAWEDFSYNSPLHF.

This chain joins TRBV5-6 and TRBJ2-7; 9 nucleotides agree with TRBD2. The CDR3 covers 16 residues. V dropped 0 bases and J dropped 3; count of bases not matched to a gene: 7. Germline CDR1 SGHDT, CDR2 YYEEEE. The chain's CDR3 is CASSLALTSGFYEQYF. In DNA form, the CDR3 reads TGTGCCAGCAGCTTGGCTCTGACTAGCGGATTCTACGAGCAGTACTTC.

This clone appeared a few times. This rearrangement joins TRBV10-1 to TRBJ2-7, with a tentative D call TRBD1 (5 bases). From germline, CDR1 is WNHNN and CDR2 SYGVQD (reference sequence). Trimming pared 2 bases from V and 4 bases from J, leaving 9 bases between. CDR3 length: 13 amino acids. The DNA of the CDR3 is TGCGCCAGCAGTGAGACCCCAGGGTACGAGCAGTACTTC. It specifies CASSETPGYEQYF.

In its sample, this clone was seen a few times. The rearrangement links TRBV6-5 to TRBJ1-2; D gene uncertain. This CDR3 is built from 12 residues. Trimming cost V 5 bases and J 5 bases, with 9 bases left between them. Germline V CDR1 and CDR2: MNHEY, SVGAGI. The DNA for the CDR3 is TGTGCCAGCAGTCCGTTCGCGTATGGCTACACCTTC. This gives the protein CASSPFAYGYTF.

This sequence joins TRBV4-1 and TRBJ2-1; D might be TRBD2 (6 bases). CDR1 is MGHRA and CDR2 is YSYEKL in the germline V gene. There are 11 residues in the CDR3. V lost 8 bases to trimming and J lost 10 bases, with 12 bases between them. The CDR3 here is CASSRGEEQFF. The DNA of the CDR3 is TGCGCCAGCTCTCGCGGGGAAGAGCAGTTCTTC.

The rearrangement joins TRBV9 to TRBJ2-1; a possible D gene is TRBD2 (5 bases). The CDR3 runs 16 residues. V gave up 4 bases and J gave up 2 bases, with 16 bases separating them. Germline-derived CDR1 and CDR2 are SGDLS and YYNGEE. The CDR3: CASSSEDFYTYNEQFF. The CDR3 coding sequence is TGTGCCAGCAGCTCTGAGGACTTCTACACCTACAATGAGCAGTTCTTC.

This rearrangement joins TRBV6-5 to TRBJ2-5; D is possibly TRBD2 (7 bases). Germline V gene data show CDR1 as MNHEY and CDR2 as SVGAGI. V was shortened by 6 bases and J by 5 bases, with 16 bases between the two germline ends. There are 14 residues in the CDR3. The CDR3 sequence is CASSWGGPWETQYF. CDR3 DNA sequence: TGTGCCAGCAGCTGGGGGGGCCCGTGGGAGACCCAGTACTTC.

This clone was detected once. The V and J genes are TRBV11-2 and TRBJ2-3; 8 bases map to TRBD2. Per the germline V gene, CDR1 is SGHAT and CDR2 is FQNNGV. V lost 4 bases, J lost 3 bases, and 3 bases stayed unmatched. The CDR3 length is 14 residues. CDR3 DNA sequence: TGTGCCAGCAGCTCCGGGACTAGTACAGATACGCAGTATTTT. Its protein is CASSSGTSTDTQYF.

The chain has TRBV11-3 and TRBJ2-3; the match to TRBD2 covers 7 bases. In germline, CDR1 is SGHNT, CDR2 YENEEA. V trimming: 0 bases; J trimming: 2 bases; junction bases outside the gene matches: 2. The CDR3 is 15 residues long. As DNA, the CDR3 is TGTGCCAGCAGCTTAGAGGGGACTACCACAGATACGCAGTATTTT. Its protein is CASSLEGTTTDTQYF.

The V call is TRBV5-6, the J call TRBJ2-3; possibly TRBD1 for D (6 bases). The germline V and J ends were trimmed by 2 bases and 0 bases, with 10 bases remaining between them. CDR1 is SGHDT, CDR2 YYEEEE, per germline. The CDR3 has 15 amino acids. CDR3 sequence reads: CASSFDRISTDTQYF. The CDR3 DNA sequence: TGTGCCAGCAGCTTTGACAGGATTAGCACAGATACGCAGTATTTT.

V gene TRBV9 combines with J gene TRBJ1-2; TRBD1 aligns across 9 bases. The germline gives CDR1 SGDLS, CDR2 YYNGEE. The CDR3 extends over 15 amino acids. The V gene end was trimmed by 3 bases and the J gene end by 4 bases; junction bases not matched to a gene: 7. The CDR3 spells CASSAGTGYSYGYTF. CDR3 in DNA: TGTGCCAGCAGCGCGGGGACAGGGTACAGCTATGGCTACACCTTC.

This clone came up once. This sequence joins TRBV12-5 and TRBJ1-1; tentative D call: TRBD1 (6 bases). V shed 2 bases and J shed 0 bases, with 10 bases lying between them. Germline V gives CDR1 LGHNT, CDR2 FRNRAP. The CDR3 has 15 amino acids. DNA for the CDR3: TGTGCTAGTGGTTTGACCGCAGGGGTGAACACTGAAGCTTTCTTT. Protein: CASGLTAGVNTEAFF.

The V and J genes are TRBV7-8 and TRBJ2-2; 12 bases are a match to TRBD2. This CDR3 has 17 residues. From germline, CDR1 is SGHVS and CDR2 FQNEAQ. The V gene end was trimmed by 0 bases and the J gene end by 4 bases; junction bases not matched to a gene: 3. CDR3 residues: CASSLALGLAGTGELFF. CDR3 nucleotides: TGTGCCAGCAGCTTAGCCTTGGGACTAGCGGGCACCGGGGAGCTGTTTTTT.

The CDR3 DNA follows: TGTGCCAGCAGTCCCTCAGTCGTGTGGGATCAGCCCCAGCATTTT. This translates into CASSPSVVWDQPQHF. The rearrangement links TRBV27 to TRBJ1-5; D is unresolved. V shed 5 bases and J shed 5 bases, with 16 bases lying between them. Germline V gene lookup returns CDR1 MNHEY and CDR2 SMNVEV (reference sequence). This CDR3 comprises 15 residues.

The rearrangement uses TRBV5-4 and TRBJ1-2; perhaps TRBD1 as D (5 bases). Per germline, CDR1 SGHNT and CDR2 YYREEE (reference sequence). Trimming cost V 0 bases and J 3 bases, with 12 bases left between them. This CDR3 is built from 15 residues. The CDR3 DNA reads as TGTGCCAGCAGCTTGGCCAGGGAAAAGGACTATGGCTACACCTTC. Its protein product is CASSLAREKDYGYTF.

The chain has TRBV10-3 and TRBJ2-1; TRBD2 aligns across 10 bases. The J segment lost 6 bases and the V segment lost 4 bases, leaving 6 bases of the junction unmatched. CDR3 length equals 15 residues. CDR1 and CDR2 from the germline V gene are ENHRY and SYGVKD. The CDR3 nucleotides read TGTGCCATCAGTGCCCAGCGGGGGGGCCTCAATGAGCAGTTCTTC. This translates into CAISAQRGGLNEQFF.

The CDR3 DNA follows: TGCGCCAGCAGCCAGGGACAGGCTCCTAATTCACCCCTCCACTTT. It specifies CASSQGQAPNSPLHF. The chain uses TRBV5-1 and TRBJ1-6; 8 positions agree with TRBD1. The germline CDR1 and CDR2 sequences are SGHRS and YFSETQ. This CDR3 contains 15 residues. After removal of 4 bases from V and 6 bases from J, the junction contained 6 bases not matched to a gene.